This TCR beta chain was recorded in a study of blood T cell repertoires in COVID-19. Study at large: From the United States, Italy and Spain came samples of acute and convalescent COVID-19. Sources were T cells, B-cell-depleted T cells, or PBMCs; the material itself was cDNA or gDNA.

Deletions cut 5 bases from V and 7 bases from J, with 16 bases between. This CDR3 is built from 15 residues. Germline CDR1 is SGHKS and CDR2 is YYEKEE (reference sequence). A few counts support this clone. In the original workflow: Reference gene primer amplification gave estimated nucleated cell counts. Here immunoSEQ multiplex PCR was the method, and the copy in TCRdb shows in-frame clones only, minus some. V and J calls plus clone size are reproduced from that table; the DNA served to infer D and trimming. In the table there are 120,000 to 150,000 clones, roughly four fifths of which are singletons.

The sequenced sample consisted of peripheral blood. The TCR sequence derives from a human donor with acute or convalescent COVID-19. The donor label of this sample is uncertain. This chain links TRBV5-5 with TRBJ1-6; tentative D call: TRBD1 (6 bases). CDR3 sequence: CASRAGAGPNSPLHF. Written as DNA, the CDR3 is TGTGCCAGCAGGGCAGGGGCAGGTCCCAATTCACCCCTCCACTTT.